The source of this TCR beta chain is a study of blood T cell repertoires in COVID-19 (dated by TCRdb to the early 2020s). Concerning the study at large: Samples covering the acute and convalescent phases of COVID-19 were provided by collaborators in the United States, Italy and Spain. The repertoires were released in a freely available public database intended as a resource for research on the immune response to SARS-CoV-2. Deeply sampled blood TCRbeta repertoires from subjects exposed to, actively infected with, or recovered from COVID-19 were included in the dataset. Where available, HLA class I and class II types were taken from metadata supplied by the sample provider and were not determined by assay-based typing. The samples were drawn from the first 160 participants of the ongoing ImmuneRACE study and from 950 to 1,500 subjects provided by 6 global collaborators. The sample metadata nearly always contained a de-identified subject ID, COVID-19 status, age in years and sex. The prospective study material was composed of cDNA or gDNA derived from T cells, B-cell-depleted T cells, or PBMCs. The investigation overall reported the following: The amount of clinical and demographic metadata varied by source and participant and was provided uncurated.

V lost 4 bases and J lost 3 bases, and the count of bases not matched to a germline gene is 5. The CDR3 has 13 amino acids, counting the end cysteine and phenylalanine. Here the CDR3 DNA is all that survives: 39 bases in frame from base 1. The CDR1 and CDR2 encoded by the germline V gene are SQVTM and ANQGSEA. Concerning this clone: No cognate antigen has been identified for it. Base qualities are not recorded, but no much larger clone differs from it by a single base.

The collaborating institutions used their own protocols to collect whole blood in K2EDTA tubes. For TCRbeta analysis, collaborators shipped samples as frozen whole blood, isolated PBMCs, or DNA extracted from either of those sample types. The immunoSEQ Assay, a bias-controlled multiplex PCR, was used to amplify TCRbeta CDR3 regions from genomic DNA. Concerning the study's data processing: Nucleated cell counts per sample were estimated from amplification of reference gene primers within the assay. Sequence reads were collapsed and filtered to measure the absolute abundance of every unique TCRbeta CDR3 rearrangement. For each sample, productive Simpson clonality was calculated as the square root of Simpson's diversity index over productive rearrangements. This is the immuneACCESS table as TCRdb keeps it, with only in-frame sequences that have V and J called. A part of the clones is gone; compared with another copy, unresolved V genes explain less than half, and the rest is unexplained. V, J and clone size derive from that table, while D and trimming were established from the DNA sequence. The table for this sample lists around 140,000 clones; approximately 84% of them were counted only once. The top ten clones comprise more than 1.3% of the sample.

The rearrangement joined TRBV29-1 to TRBJ2-7; a stretch of 8 junction bases matches TRBD1. This receptor was identified in a man in his sixties with acute or convalescent COVID-19. The sample comprised peripheral blood. The DNA is TGCAGCGTTGGGGTTACAGGGGGCTACGAGCAGTACTTC. Its amino acids are CSVGVTGGYEQYF.